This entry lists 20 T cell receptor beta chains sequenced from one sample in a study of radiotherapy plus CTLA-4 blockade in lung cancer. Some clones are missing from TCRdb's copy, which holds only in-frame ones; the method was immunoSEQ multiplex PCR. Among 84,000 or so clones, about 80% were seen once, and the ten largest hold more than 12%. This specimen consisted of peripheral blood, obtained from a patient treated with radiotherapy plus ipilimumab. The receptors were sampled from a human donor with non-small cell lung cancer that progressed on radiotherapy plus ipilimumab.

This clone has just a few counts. CDR3 DNA: TGTGCCAGCAGCGTGGACAGGGTGATCGAGCAGTACTTC. Translating gives CASSVDRVIEQYF. This chain connects TRBV5-4 to TRBJ2-7; TRBD1 agrees at 8 bases. This CDR3 has 13 residues. Germline V gene data show CDR1 as SGHNT and CDR2 as YYREEE (reference sequence). The V and J ends lost 4 bases and 6 bases, in that order; junction bases with no gene match: 6.

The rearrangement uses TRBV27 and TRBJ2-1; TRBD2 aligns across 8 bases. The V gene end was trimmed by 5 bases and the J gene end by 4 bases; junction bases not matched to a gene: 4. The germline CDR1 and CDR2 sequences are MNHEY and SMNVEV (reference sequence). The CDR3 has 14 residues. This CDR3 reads CASSSGRRYNEQFF. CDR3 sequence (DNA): TGTGCCAGCAGTAGCGGGAGACGGTACAATGAGCAGTTCTTC.

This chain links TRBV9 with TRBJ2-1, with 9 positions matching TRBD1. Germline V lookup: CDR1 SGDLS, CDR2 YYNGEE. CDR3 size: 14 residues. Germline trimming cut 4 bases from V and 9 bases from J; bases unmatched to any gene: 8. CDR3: CASSQGDRVAEQFF. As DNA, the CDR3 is TGTGCCAGCAGCCAGGGGGACAGGGTCGCTGAGCAGTTCTTC.

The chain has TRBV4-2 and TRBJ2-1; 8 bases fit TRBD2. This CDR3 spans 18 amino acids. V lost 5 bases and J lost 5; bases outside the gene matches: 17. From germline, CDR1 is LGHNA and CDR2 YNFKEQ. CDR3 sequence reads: CASSFKVPVAGLNNEQFF. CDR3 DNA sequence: TGTGCCAGCAGCTTTAAAGTACCAGTAGCGGGGTTAAACAATGAGCAGTTCTTC.

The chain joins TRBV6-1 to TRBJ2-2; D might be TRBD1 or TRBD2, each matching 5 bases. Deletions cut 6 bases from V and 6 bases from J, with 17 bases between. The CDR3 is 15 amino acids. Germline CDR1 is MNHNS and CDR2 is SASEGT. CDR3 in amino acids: CASRTHGGMAGELFF. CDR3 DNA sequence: TGTGCCAGCAGGACCCATGGGGGAATGGCCGGGGAGCTGTTTTTT.

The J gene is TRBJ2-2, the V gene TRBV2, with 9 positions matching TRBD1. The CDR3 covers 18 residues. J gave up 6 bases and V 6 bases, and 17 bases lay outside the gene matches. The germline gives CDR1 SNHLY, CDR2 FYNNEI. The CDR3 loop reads CASSRVGTGFINPGELFF. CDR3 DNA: TGTGCCAGCAGCAGGGTGGGGACAGGGTTCATCAACCCCGGGGAGCTGTTTTTT.

The CDR3 region has the DNA TGTGCCAGCAGCGTAGCTACAGTCCCCTCCACTACCGGGGAGCTGTTTTTT. Encoded protein: CASSVATVPSTTGELFF. The chain uses TRBV9 and TRBJ2-2; no clear D gene. This CDR3 has 17 amino acids. V was clipped by 0 bases and J by 5 bases, with 17 bases between them. CDR1 SGDLS and CDR2 YYNGEE come from the germline V gene.

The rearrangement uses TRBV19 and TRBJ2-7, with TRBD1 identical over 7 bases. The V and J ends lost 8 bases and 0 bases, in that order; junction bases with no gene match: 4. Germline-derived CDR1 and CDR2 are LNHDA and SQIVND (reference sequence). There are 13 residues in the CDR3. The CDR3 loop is CASRDRFSYEQYF. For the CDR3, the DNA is TGTGCCAGTCGGGACAGATTCTCCTACGAGCAGTACTTC.

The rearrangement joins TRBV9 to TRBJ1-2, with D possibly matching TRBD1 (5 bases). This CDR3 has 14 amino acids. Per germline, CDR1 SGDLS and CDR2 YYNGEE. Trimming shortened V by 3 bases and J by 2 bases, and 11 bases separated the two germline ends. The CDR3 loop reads CASSAREGNYGYTF. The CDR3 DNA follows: TGTGCCAGCAGCGCGAGGGAGGGGAACTATGGCTACACCTTC.

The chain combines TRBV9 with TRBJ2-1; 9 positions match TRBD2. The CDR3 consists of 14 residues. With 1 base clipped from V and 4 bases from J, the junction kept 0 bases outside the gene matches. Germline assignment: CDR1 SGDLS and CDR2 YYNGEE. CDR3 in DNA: TGTGCCAGCAGCGTAACTAGCGGGTACAATGAGCAGTTCTTC. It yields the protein CASSVTSGYNEQFF.

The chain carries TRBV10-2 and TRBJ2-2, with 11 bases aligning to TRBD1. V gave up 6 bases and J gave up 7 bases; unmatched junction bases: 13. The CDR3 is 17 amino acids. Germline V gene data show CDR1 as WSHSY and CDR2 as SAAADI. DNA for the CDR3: TGCGCCAGCAGAGATCCCGGGACAGGGGGGTTCGGCGGGGAGCTGTTTTTT. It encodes CASRDPGTGGFGGELFF.

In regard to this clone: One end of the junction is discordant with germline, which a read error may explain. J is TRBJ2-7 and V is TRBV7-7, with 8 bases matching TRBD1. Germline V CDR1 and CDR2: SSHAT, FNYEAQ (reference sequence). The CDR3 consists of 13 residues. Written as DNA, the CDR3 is TGTGCTAGCAGCCCGGGGACAGGTCGCGAGCAGTACTTC. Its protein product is CASSPGTGREQYF.

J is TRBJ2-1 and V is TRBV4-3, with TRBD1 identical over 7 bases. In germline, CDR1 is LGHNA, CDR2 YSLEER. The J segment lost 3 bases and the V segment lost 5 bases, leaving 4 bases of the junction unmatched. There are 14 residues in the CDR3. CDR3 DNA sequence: TGCGCCAGCAGCTCGACAGGGATCTACAATGAGCAGTTCTTC. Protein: CASSSTGIYNEQFF.

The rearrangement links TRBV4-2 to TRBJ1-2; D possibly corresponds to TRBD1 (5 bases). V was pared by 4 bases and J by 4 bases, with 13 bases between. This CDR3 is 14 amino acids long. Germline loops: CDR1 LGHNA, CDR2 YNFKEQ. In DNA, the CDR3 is TGTGCCAGCAGCCCCCGGGACGGCAGCTATGGCTACACCTTC. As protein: CASSPRDGSYGYTF.

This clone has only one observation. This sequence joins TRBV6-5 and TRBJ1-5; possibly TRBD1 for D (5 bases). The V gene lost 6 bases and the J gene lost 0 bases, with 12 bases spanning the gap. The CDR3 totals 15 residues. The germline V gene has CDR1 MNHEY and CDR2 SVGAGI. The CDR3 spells CASRPDSYSNQPQHF. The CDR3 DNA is TGTGCCAGCAGACCCGACAGTTATAGCAATCAGCCCCAGCATTTT.

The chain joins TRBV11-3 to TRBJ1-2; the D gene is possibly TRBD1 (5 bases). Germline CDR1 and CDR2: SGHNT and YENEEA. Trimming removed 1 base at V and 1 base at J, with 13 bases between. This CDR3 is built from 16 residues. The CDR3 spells CASSLADGHGNYGYTF. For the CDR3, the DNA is TGTGCCAGCAGCTTAGCCGACGGACATGGTAACTATGGCTACACCTTC.

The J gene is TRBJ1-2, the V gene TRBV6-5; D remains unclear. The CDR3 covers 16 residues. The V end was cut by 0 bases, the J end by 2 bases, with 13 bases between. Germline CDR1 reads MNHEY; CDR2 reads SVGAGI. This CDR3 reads CASSYSAGNTNYGYTF. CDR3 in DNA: TGTGCCAGCAGTTACTCGGCGGGGAACACAAACTATGGCTACACCTTC.

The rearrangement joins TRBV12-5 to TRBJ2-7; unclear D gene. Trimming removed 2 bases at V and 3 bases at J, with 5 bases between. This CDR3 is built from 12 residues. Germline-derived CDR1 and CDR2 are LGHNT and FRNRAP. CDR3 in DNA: TGTGCTAGTGGTTTGTTAGACTACGAGCAGTACTTC. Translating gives CASGLLDYEQYF. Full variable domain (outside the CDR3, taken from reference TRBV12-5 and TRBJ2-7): DARVTQTPRHKVTEMGQEVTMRCQPILGHNTVFWYRQTMMQGLELLAYFRNRAPLDDSGMPKDRFSAEMPDATLATLKIQPSEPRDSAVYFCASGLLDYEQYFGPGTRLTVT.

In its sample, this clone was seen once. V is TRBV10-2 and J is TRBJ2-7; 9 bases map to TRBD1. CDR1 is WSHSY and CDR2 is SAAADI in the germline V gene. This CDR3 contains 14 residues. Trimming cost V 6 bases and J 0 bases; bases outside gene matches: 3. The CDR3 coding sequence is TGCGCCAGCAGAGACAGGGGGGACTCCTACGAGCAGTACTTC. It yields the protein CASRDRGDSYEQYF.

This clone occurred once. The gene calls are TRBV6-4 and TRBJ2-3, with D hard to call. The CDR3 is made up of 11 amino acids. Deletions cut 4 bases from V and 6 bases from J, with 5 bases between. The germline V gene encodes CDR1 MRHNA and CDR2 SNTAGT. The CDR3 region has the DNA TGTGCCAGCAGTGTCGTGGATACGCAGTATTTT. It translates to CASSVVDTQYF.